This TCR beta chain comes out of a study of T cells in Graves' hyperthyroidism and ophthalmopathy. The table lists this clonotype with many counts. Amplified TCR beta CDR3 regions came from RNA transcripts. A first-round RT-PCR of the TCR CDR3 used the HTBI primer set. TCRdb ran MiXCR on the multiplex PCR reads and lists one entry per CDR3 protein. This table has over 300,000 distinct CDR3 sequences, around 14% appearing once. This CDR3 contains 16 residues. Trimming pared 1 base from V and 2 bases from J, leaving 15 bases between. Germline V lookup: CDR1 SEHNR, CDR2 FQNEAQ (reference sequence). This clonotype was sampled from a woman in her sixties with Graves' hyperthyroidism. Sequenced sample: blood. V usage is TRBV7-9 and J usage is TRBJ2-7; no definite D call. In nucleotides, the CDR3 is TGTGCCAGCAGCTTAGATGCTGCAGGTTGGACCTACGAGCAGTACTTC. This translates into CASSLDAAGWTYEQYF.